This T cell receptor beta chain was sequenced during a study of CD8+ T cells in alopecia areata. Study-level results: Treatment with tofacitinib significantly lowered scalp clonality and reduced expanded CD8+ clones among the top 100. Besides other cells, scalp samples also yield sequences of resident alphabeta T cells from normal skin.

Extraction of RNA preceded its reverse transcription into cDNA, which served as the sequencing template. The table came from immunoSEQ multiplex PCR; TCRdb's copy has only in-frame clones and leaves some out. The table has fewer than 250,000 clones, approximately 38% seen once; the top ten hold 0.4% to 0.55%. Treatment noted: oral pan-JAK inhibitor, 5-10 mg twice daily. Collection of lesional scalp punch biopsies and peripheral blood was performed in alopecia areata patients. This clone was seen more than once but under ten times. No antigen is known for it. The CDR3 totals 11 residues. Trimming shortened V by 0 bases and J by 6 bases, and 3 bases separated the two germline ends. From germline, CDR1 is SGHNT and CDR2 YYREEE (reference sequence).

This receptor was taken from a human donor with alopecia areata. The gene calls are TRBV5-4 and TRBJ1-1, with D unclear. The source was CD4+ T cells sorted from blood, collected around week 34, from a patient treated with tofacitinib. The CDR3 loop is CASSLDSEAFF. The DNA of the CDR3 is TGTGCCAGCAGCTTGGATTCTGAAGCTTTCTTT.